The text below deals with one TCR beta chain. Its antigen remains unidentified. No much larger clone is present one base from it, and per-base qualities are unavailable. This specimen's time point label, interpreted: baseline before first vaccination. Samples from vaccinated people were obtained from the UK trials COV001 and COV002, which included a single-blind randomized controlled phase 2/3 trial of AZD1222 (ChAdOx1 nCoV-19) in healthy adults. For TCRbeta chain sequencing, PBMC samples were collected from trial participants at day 0 and at day 28 after the second dose. The data belong to a study of T cell responses to AZD1222 COVID-19 vaccine (dated by TCRdb to 2020 to 2023). The study in broad terms: AZD1222 recipients whose second dose came at about 4 weeks and those whose second dose came at about 12 weeks were combined into one group, since spike-specific TCR depth and breadth did not differ between the two schedules. A total of over 230 trial participants underwent TCR sequencing, of whom about 200 had received two doses of AZD1222 and roughly 26 had received two doses of the MenACWY control vaccine. Enrollment into the trials was organized by age into subgroups of 18-55, 56-69 and 70-plus years, and those subgroups contained about 160, 30 and 59 TCR-sequenced participants, respectively. Broader findings and caveats from the paper: Participants were mostly white British and included more females than males, and it was suggested by the authors that clonal diversity may have been underestimated. Because no samples from the day 14 peak response were available, repertoires could be characterized only after the peak T cell response. Conclusions about previously exposed vaccinees are limited, since just a handful of AZD1222 recipients were seropositive for SARS-CoV-2 at baseline. After two AZD1222 doses, both the breadth and the depth of spike-specific TCRs were significantly higher than at day 0 and than in MenACWY recipients. Reportedly, close to half of the unique spike-specific TCRs recognized epitopes lying outside the regions that are mutated in the B.1.351 and B.1.1.7 variants. The 56-69-year group was small, and its depth increase did not reach significance, likely because of low power. The whole spike protein was spanned by vaccine-associated CD4 TCRs, and dominant responses were seen in regions 160-218 and 743-854.

The CDR3 regions of human TCRbeta chains were analyzed by immunosequencing. The original pipeline was this. Repertoire TCRs were matched against a reference library of SARS-CoV-2-specific TCRs generated with the MIRA antigen-specificity platform. Breadth meant the fraction of unique TCRs that were SARS-CoV-2-associated, whereas depth meant the fraction of total T cells that were SARS-CoV-2-associated. Each spike-specific TCR was assigned to its reactive spike region and to a CD4 or CD8 class using the MIRA data. Log10-transformed breadth and depth values were compared by one-way ANOVA with Sidak's multiple comparisons tests. TCRdb mirrors the immuneACCESS table, restricted to in-frame sequences. Some clones are absent from its copies; in checked studies, under half trace to an unresolved V gene, and the reason for the others is unknown. V and J calls and clone size are those listed in that table; D and trimming were worked out from the DNA. In all, the sample holds approximately 160,000 clones, and 93% of those were seen once. The ten largest clones take up approximately 0.97% of the sample.

The source is an adult in good health. The sample in question was peripheral blood, obtained on day 0 of AZD1222 vaccination.

The DNA sequence is TGTGCCAGCAGGAGGGCAGGGACGGCTGGCTACACCTTC. It specifies CASRRAGTAGYTF. The chain was built from TRBV7-9 and TRBJ1-2; D gene: possibly TRBD1, on 5 matching bases. The germline V gene (reference sequence) sets CDR1 to SEHNR and CDR2 to FQNEAQ. Its CDR3 holds 13 amino acids, cysteine through phenylalanine. Only the CDR3 part of the read is kept: 39 bases, read in frame from the first base. V gives up 6 bases and J gives up 7 bases, and the segment between their germline ends measures 15 bases.